The 14 T cell receptor beta chains below were found in one sample sequenced in a study of PD-L1 blockade in urothelial cancer (TCRdb year 2017). The library was obtained by the immunoSEQ multiplex PCR assay. TCRdb re-hosts the immuneACCESS table, in-frame sequences only. Its copies lack some clones; in the studies checked, an unresolved V gene accounts for under half of them, and the cause for the rest is not known. This sample has about 15,000 clones in its table, and 70% to 90% of those were observed once. The ten largest clones represent roughly 15% of the sample. Here the sequenced sample was PBMCs, taken around atezolizumab (anti-PD-L1) treatment. The receptors originated from a man in his 70s with urothelial cancer.

The V gene is TRBV27, the J gene TRBJ1-1, with D hard to call. CDR1 and CDR2 (germline): MNHEY, SMNVEV (reference sequence). The CDR3 has 14 amino acids. Trimming left V 4 bases short and J 8 bases short, with 17 bases between. As DNA, the CDR3 is TGTGCCAGCAGTTCCTGGTCCCAAGGCAGGGAAGCTTTCTTT. It specifies CASSSWSQGREAFF.

This rearrangement joins TRBV7-8 to TRBJ1-6, with D possibly matching TRBD1 (6 bases). The V and J ends lost 5 bases and 8 bases respectively, with 28 bases between them. This CDR3 contains 19 residues. The germline V gene encodes CDR1 SGHVS and CDR2 FQNEAQ. In DNA, the CDR3 is TGTGCCAGCAGCCGACGAAATCCGGGACAAATTTATTCGGATTCACCCCTCCACTTT. Its translation is CASSRRNPGQIYSDSPLHF. Using reference TRBV7-8 and TRBJ1-6 for the parts outside the CDR3, the full variable domain is GAGVSQSPRYKVAKRGQDVALRCDPISGHVSLFWYQQALGQGPEFLTYFQNEAQLDKSGLPSDRFFAERPEGSVSTLKIQRTQQEDSAVYLCASSRRNPGQIYSDSPLHFGNGTRLTVT.

The rearrangement links TRBV9 to TRBJ1-4; 7 bases fit TRBD1. The V gene's germline CDR1 is SGDLS and CDR2 YYNGEE. The CDR3 loop spans 14 amino acids. The V gene end was trimmed by 3 bases and the J gene end by 3 bases; junction bases not matched to a gene: 2. Here the CDR3 DNA reads TGTGCCAGCAGCGCAGGGACAGCTAATGAAAAACTGTTTTTT. Its translation: CASSAGTANEKLFF.

V is TRBV10-1 and J is TRBJ2-5; possible D gene TRBD2, 6 bases. The CDR3 is made up of 16 amino acids. Germline loops: CDR1 WNHNN, CDR2 SYGVQD (reference sequence). Trimming shortened V by 8 bases and J by 5 bases, and 24 bases separated the two germline ends. The CDR3 bases are TGCGCCAGCCTGAGACAACGGAGGGTAGGGACGGAGACCCAGTACTTC. Encoded protein: CASLRQRRVGTETQYF.

The V and J genes are TRBV29-1 and TRBJ2-7; maybe TRBD1 (6 bases). CDR3 length equals 12 residues. Germline loops: CDR1 SQVTM, CDR2 ANQGSEA. V lost 5 bases, J lost 0 bases, and 8 bases lay in between. In nucleotides, the CDR3 is TGCAGCGTTAGACAGGACTCCTACGAGCAGTACTTC. Translation: CSVRQDSYEQYF.

CDR3: CASSHPRAGGEPYF. In DNA, the CDR3 is TGTGCCAGCAGCCATCCCCGGGCGGGGGGTGAGCCGTATTTT. The chain is built from TRBV4-2 and TRBJ2-3; 8 nucleotides line up with TRBD2. J gave up 14 bases and V 3 bases, and 13 bases lay outside the gene matches. CDR3 length: 14 amino acids. The germline CDR1 and CDR2 sequences are LGHNA and YNFKEQ.

As DNA, the CDR3 is TGTGCCTGGAGTGTACACGGGGGAGCCTACAATGAGCAGTTCTTC. Translation gives CAWSVHGGAYNEQFF. The V gene is TRBV30, the J gene TRBJ2-1, with D maybe TRBD2 (6 bases). Deletions cut 0 bases from V and 2 bases from J, with 11 bases between. The germline CDR1 and CDR2 sequences are GTSNPN and SVGIG (reference sequence). The CDR3 runs to 15 residues.

The chain has TRBV29-1 and TRBJ2-7; 7 bases match TRBD2. Germline V CDR1 and CDR2: SQVTM, ANQGSEA. With 7 bases clipped from V and 3 bases from J, the junction kept 6 bases outside the gene matches. CDR3 length equals 12 residues. The DNA for the CDR3 is TGCAGCGCGGGGAGGGGTGGCTACGAGCAGTACTTC. This sequence encodes CSAGRGGYEQYF.

This sequence joins TRBV12-1 and TRBJ1-4; TRBD1 is the table's D call and was not checked against the DNA. TRBV12-1 is a pseudogene locus. This CDR3 region has 14 residues. The CDR3, as DNA: TGTGCCAGGCTGCCCTGGACAGGTAATGAAAAACTGTTTTTT. Protein: CARLPWTGNEKLFF.

V is TRBV9 and J is TRBJ1-4; no clear D. This CDR3 has 20 amino acids. Trimming stripped 4 bases from V and 4 bases from J, with 29 bases between. CDR1 SGDLS and CDR2 YYNGEE come from the germline V gene. The DNA for the CDR3 is TGTGCCAGCAGCCCCCTCCGGTCGATCAGGTATGGACGGGATAATGAAAAACTGTTTTTT. Its translation is CASSPLRSIRYGRDNEKLFF.

This chain joins TRBV6-5 and TRBJ2-1, with TRBD2 matching 11 bases. The ends lost 7 bases at V and 5 bases at J; junction bases unmatched: 7. The CDR3 length is 15 residues. Germline CDR1 MNHEY, CDR2 SVGAGI. The CDR3, as DNA: TGTGCCAGCATTAGCGGGGGGGCGGGAAACAATGAGCAGTTCTTC. Translation: CASISGGAGNNEQFF.

The J gene is TRBJ1-2, the V gene TRBV4-1, with 7 positions matching TRBD1. This CDR3 has 14 amino acids. The V and J ends lost 0 bases and 7 bases, in that order; junction bases with no gene match: 5. Germline CDR1 is MGHRA and CDR2 is YSYEKL. The CDR3 DNA reads TGCGCCAGCAGCCAAGATTGGCAGGGGGGTGGCTACACCTTC. Protein product: CASSQDWQGGGYTF.

V and J are TRBV11-3 and TRBJ2-1; 9 bases map to TRBD1. Germline lookup yields CDR1 SGHNT and CDR2 YENEEA. Trimming cost V 5 bases and J 7 bases; bases outside gene matches: 9. The CDR3 totals 15 residues. The CDR3 sequence is CASSPGQGKGNEQFF. The CDR3, as DNA: TGTGCCAGCAGCCCGGGACAGGGAAAAGGAAATGAGCAGTTCTTC.

V is TRBV29-1 and J is TRBJ2-3; 7 bases agree with TRBD2. The germline gives CDR1 SQVTM, CDR2 ANQGSEA. This CDR3 comprises 12 residues. J was trimmed by 1 base and V by 7 bases; bases with no gene match: 2. The CDR3 loop is CSATSGTDTQYF. The DNA of the CDR3 is TGCAGCGCTACTAGCGGCACAGATACGCAGTATTTT.